This TCR beta chain stems from a study of PD-1 blockade in classical Hodgkin lymphoma (dated by TCRdb to 2020 to 2022). In the study overall: Nivolumab dosing was 3 mg/kg intravenously every 2 weeks, continuing until either disease progression or unacceptable toxicity. The study used TCR beta sequencing and CyTOF to define a peripheral blood immune signature of response to PD-1 blockade in classical Hodgkin lymphoma. On the study overall, not on this receptor specifically: Baseline diversity similar to that of newly diagnosed patients was observed in trial patients achieving complete response, whereas significantly lower diversity was observed in partial responders and progressors. Patients starting nivolumab less than 1 year after ASCT had lower diversity and were excluded from later analyses to avoid confounding by immune reconstitution. CD4+ but not CD8+ TCR diversity rose significantly by C4D1 (p=0.0027 vs p=0.16), most apparent in complete responders (p=0.02). The study was limited to a single clinical trial cohort, and causes of repertoire differences, possibly disease activity or prior therapy, remained undefined. Baseline TCR diversity was reported to be lower in newly diagnosed patients than in healthy donors, and even lower in relapsed/refractory patients.

Turning to this clone: This receptor's antigen is unknown. No base quality information exists; no much larger clone differs at one position.

The Qiagen DNeasy kit was used to extract genomic DNA both from unsorted PBMCs and from the negatively selected CD4+ and CD8+ fractions. Using primers that anneal to V and J segments, immunoSEQ multiplex PCR amplified the TCR beta CDR3 regions. A synthetic immune receptor repertoire was used to minimize amplification bias, and any residual bias was removed computationally once sequencing was done. From the authors' description of their analysis: Custom Python scripts were used to quantify repertoire diversity as the Shannon entropy index. Unsorted, CD4+ and CD8+ repertoires were examined separately, except in combined analyses, for which CD4+ and CD8+ sequences were merged in silico. A clone was considered expanded if an increase in frequency of at least 2-fold after treatment relative to C1D1 was found, and a pseudocount of 0.5 was applied to clones undetected at baseline. Clones with 0 or 1 copy at C1D1 were defined as singleton clones, while clones with 2 or more copies were defined as non-singleton clones. Clones expanded in unsorted samples were assigned a CD4+, CD8+ or unknown annotation through matching of protein sequences in sorted samples from the same patient. Diversity changes from C1D1 to C4D1 were tested in paired samples using Wilcoxon tests. The clones in this table, taken by TCRdb from immuneACCESS, are in-frame only. Not every clone is retained; where verified, under half of the shortfall comes from an unresolved V gene, and the cause of the rest is unknown. The DNA was the basis for D and trimming; V, J and clone size are from that table. Within this sample are approximately 160,000 clones, with 78% of them counted one time only. The ten largest clones add up to 7.5% to 10% of the sample.

From a lookup of the germline V gene, CDR1 and CDR2 are MNHEY and SVGAGI. The CDR3, from cysteine to phenylalanine, totals 13 residues. Only CDR3 DNA remains: 39 bases, in frame from the first base. Relative to germline, V is missing 6 bases and J is missing 8 bases, with 7 bases of the junction outside any gene match. Reading the label with the study, this specimen's time point is: cycle 2 day 1 (C2D1) of nivolumab. All trial patients had relapsed after autologous stem cell transplantation, with cohorts A, B and C differing in prior brentuximab vedotin exposure. The trial cohort included 55 to 65 patients with relapsed/refractory classical Hodgkin lymphoma, and each patient had a best overall response of complete response, partial response or progressive disease. In the multi-cohort phase II CheckMate 205 trial, trial patients received single-agent nivolumab. An independent review committee assessed best overall response by applying the 2007 International Working Group response criteria. Trial PBMCs were obtained immediately prior to nivolumab initiation (C1D1) and on therapy at cycle 2 day 1 and cycle 4 day 1. Peripheral blood was collected in 8 mL Vacutainer Cell Preparation Tubes, from which PBMCs were isolated by centrifugation and then cryopreserved.

The chain uses TRBV6-5 and TRBJ2-1, and TRBD2 matches 7 of the central bases. This TCR came from a human donor with classical Hodgkin lymphoma. The sequencing here drew on peripheral blood mononuclear cells (PBMCs), taken before the second cycle of nivolumab. The nucleotide sequence reads TGTGCCAGCAGAGGGAGGGCCGGGGATGAGCAGTTCTTC. Its protein product is CASRGRAGDEQFF.